By proportion, the clone carrying this T cell receptor (beta chain) is medium-sized. The sample originates from a study of sequential checkpoint blockade in melanoma. Across the whole study: Matched biopsies came pretreatment and at week 13 for some 21 patients.

The CDR3 has 13 amino acids. CDR1 is SGDLS, CDR2 YYNGEE, per germline. Trimming removed 4 bases from V and 7 bases from J, with 14 bases in between. Treatment described: randomized to nivolumab then ipilimumab (arm A) or the reverse (arm B). The data were produced by immunoSEQ multiplex PCR, yet TCRdb's version contains in-frame clones alone and is incomplete. The sample records 5,000 to 8,000 clones, 19% being singletons. The specimen was tumor tissue (inferred from file names), collected from a patient given nivolumab and ipilimumab in sequence. The TCR sequence derives from a human donor with melanoma. The rearrangement uses TRBV9 and TRBJ2-5, with D perhaps assigned TRBD1 or TRBD2 (5 bases each). The CDR3 here is CASSSTGGGTQYF. The CDR3, as DNA: TGTGCCAGCAGCTCTACAGGTGGGGGGACCCAGTACTTC.